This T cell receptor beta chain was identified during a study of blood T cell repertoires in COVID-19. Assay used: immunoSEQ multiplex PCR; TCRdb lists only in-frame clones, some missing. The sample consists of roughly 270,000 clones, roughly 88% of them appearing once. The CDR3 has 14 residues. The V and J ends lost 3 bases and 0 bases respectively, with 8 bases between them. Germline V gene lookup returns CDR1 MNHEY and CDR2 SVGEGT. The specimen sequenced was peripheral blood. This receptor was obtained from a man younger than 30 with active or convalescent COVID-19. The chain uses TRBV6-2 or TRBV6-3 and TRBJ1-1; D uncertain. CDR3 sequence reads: CASSYSQLNTEAFF. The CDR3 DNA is TGTGCCAGCAGTTATTCCCAGTTGAACACTGAAGCTTTCTTT.